This T cell receptor (beta chain) was identified in a study of shared clonotypes between healthy human individuals. The germline V gene has CDR1 SGHAT and CDR2 FQNNGV. The CDR3 is 14 residues long. Trimming stripped 2 bases from V and 10 bases from J, with 17 bases between. In the source study's methods: Junction-only sequences without quality scores were provided by ImmunoSEQ, so filtering was different. The method was immunoSEQ multiplex PCR; TCRdb's version includes in-frame clones alone and lacks a portion of them. That table is the source of V, J and clone size, and D and trimming were worked out from the DNA. The table includes over 1.4 million clones, about 96% detected once.

The receptor comes from a man aged 25-45 years in good health. Sequenced input: naive CD4+ T cells sorted from blood. The subset: CD45RA+ positively selected. The chain employs TRBV11-2 and TRBJ1-1; a possible D gene is TRBD1 (6 bases). CDR3 sequence (DNA): TGTGCCAGCAGCTTAAGACAGGACTCTCGGGGAGCTTTCTTT. Its translation is CASSLRQDSRGAFF. The full variable domain, in which reference TRBV11-2 and TRBJ1-1 provide the parts outside the CDR3, is EAGVAQSPRYKIIEKRQSVAFWCNPISGHATLYWYQQILGQGPKLLIQFQNNGVVDDSQLPKDRFSAERLKGVDSTLKIQPAKLEDSAVYLCASSLRQDSRGAFFGQGTRLTVV.